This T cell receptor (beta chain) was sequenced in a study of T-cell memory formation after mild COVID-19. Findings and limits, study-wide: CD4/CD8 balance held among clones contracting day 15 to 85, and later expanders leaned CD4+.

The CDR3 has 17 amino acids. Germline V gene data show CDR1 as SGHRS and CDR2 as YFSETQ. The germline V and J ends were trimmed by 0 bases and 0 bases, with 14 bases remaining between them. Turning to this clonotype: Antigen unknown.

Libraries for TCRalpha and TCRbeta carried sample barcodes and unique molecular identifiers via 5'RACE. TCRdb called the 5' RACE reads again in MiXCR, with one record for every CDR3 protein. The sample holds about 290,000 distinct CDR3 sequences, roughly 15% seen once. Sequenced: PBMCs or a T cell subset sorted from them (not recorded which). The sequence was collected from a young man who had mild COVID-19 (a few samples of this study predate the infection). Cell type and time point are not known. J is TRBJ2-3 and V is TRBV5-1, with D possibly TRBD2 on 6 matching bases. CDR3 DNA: TGCGCCAGCAGCTTGGGACCTCTAGCGACTAGCACAGATACGCAGTATTTT. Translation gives CASSLGPLATSTDTQYF.